This entry concerns a single TCR beta chain. What this receptor recognizes is not known. The cohort consisted of more than 650 healthy bone marrow donors. Cohort members were all nominally healthy when sampled, although unrecorded immune exposures were likely present. The donor was CMV seronegative and belonged to the group of around 350 seronegative cohort members. A peripheral blood sample was collected from each donor, and TCR beta sequencing was performed on peripheral blood mononuclear cells. The Qiagen DNeasy Blood Extraction Kit was used to extract genomic DNA from the blood cell samples. This sample is drawn from a study of cytomegalovirus exposure and HLA in healthy donors (dated by TCRdb to between 2016 and 2019). Looking at the study overall: An earlier analysis of 550 to 700 of the donors reported 250 to 350 Gb of sequence data and about 100 million unique TCR beta sequences from around 200 million T cells. In an earlier analysis of 587 of the donors, high-throughput TCR beta sequencing was used to judge whether each TCR beta V gene segment behaved as functional or pseudogenic. Class I and class II HLA loci were covered by the typing at four-digit resolution. A later analysis re-analyzed previously published TCR beta repertoires from 550 to 700 donors and added high-resolution HLA genotyping to study TCR occurrence patterns. The study used immunosequencing to profile the T cell repertoires of several hundred subjects and linked those repertoires to cytomegalovirus serostatus. An early release covering 550 to 700 HLA-typed donors comprised roughly 300 gigabases of sequencing data and roughly 86 million unique TCR sequences. Rather than drawing on any new phenotypic data, the later analysis identified candidate immune exposures from TCR beta sequences and the way those sequences occurred across donors. Donor age, sex, ethnicity and CMV serostatus were compiled alongside the repertoire data. A later genetic analysis took genome-wide SNP genotypes for about 65% of the 666 donors and used that subset as a discovery cohort. Along with the roughly 670-subject first cohort, a separate validation cohort of over a hundred different subjects was used. The study combined high-throughput TCR immunosequencing, statistical association of individual TCRs with disease status, and machine learning to predict cytomegalovirus infection status. Because of strong linkage in the cohort, roughly five DR-DQ haplotypes were treated as single units for association and clustering. The study was designed to test whether signatures of past pathogen exposure could be identified by cataloging public T cell receptors. The number of typed donors differed by locus: about 629-630 for A, B, C, DRB1 and DQB1; some 500 for DQA1; 600 to 610 for DPA1; and about 450 for DPB1. All discovery cohort repertoires had been generated on a single sequencing platform. Of the 398 genotyped donors, around 81% fell in the genetic ancestry cluster associated with self-reported Caucasian donors. Among about 400 genotyped donors of the cohort, an average of around 250,000 unique TCR beta nucleotide sequences was sequenced per donor, of which roughly 17% were non-productive. What the research found in general, with its limitations: In vitro tests confirmed that a few of the cytomegalovirus-associated TCR beta chains recognize cytomegalovirus antigens. A later analysis associated 16,951 TCR beta sequences with specific HLA alleles at a false discovery rate of 0.05. A later analysis reported that several top co-occurrence clusters appeared linked to parvovirus B19, influenza, CMV and Epstein-Barr virus. A cluster of highly shared sequence variants was judged likely to represent a technical artifact of the sequencing pipeline. A later analysis found that TCR association rates varied across HLA loci, with DRB1 alleles showing the most associated TCRs and HLA-C alleles the fewest. Because HLA typing was missing for some donors at each locus, association tests included only the typed subset. Linkage disequilibrium might explain the correlated functional status among segregating V segments, but an unknown experimental factor could not be excluded. A later genetic analysis reported fewer N-insertions in productive TCRs among donors in an Asian-associated ancestry cluster than the roughly 700-donor mean. According to a later analysis, most CMV-associated TCR beta chains appeared to be HLA-restricted, and the HLA associations seemed to be driven largely by CMV exposure. The only immune exposure information available for the cohort was CMV serostatus. Roughly uniform sequencing depth across donors was assumed in presence/absence analyses, although this assumption may not hold. Strong co-occurrence of HLA alleles, especially DR and DQ, made assigning TCR associations to individual alleles difficult. Because counts were too low, around 18 rarely observed V segments, including chromosome 9 orphons, were left out of the earlier analysis of approximately 580 of the donors. Broadly in line with IMGT annotations, most TCR beta V segments showed up in productive rearrangements about 87% or about 30% of the time in an earlier analysis of about 500 of the donors. In the study, about 150 TCR beta chains were listed as associated with cytomegalovirus. Because the 87-base-pair reads could not distinguish some IMGT-functional V segments, including TRBV6-2 and TRBV6-3, those segments were excluded. Most TCR sequences were seen in very few donors, while some public TCRs were found in many individuals. A further reported finding was that TCR beta sequences accurately predicted the HLA-A and HLA-B alleles for most subjects in the first cohort. The cohort was sequenced for TCR beta chains only, and without alpha or paired-chain data the features that could be detected were limited. In a later analysis, HLA-associated TCR beta chains were found to be more clonally expanded and to have lower generation probabilities than equally common non-associated chains. In a later genetic analysis, a missense DCLRE1C variant was associated with V-gene and J-gene trimming of TCR beta chains, and the association was replicated in an independent cohort. It was suggested by the authors that the approach could potentially be generalized to other disease states and immunological phenotypes. The classifier was reported to diagnose cytomegalovirus status with high specificity and sensitivity in both the original cohort and the validation cohort.

Including the terminal cysteine and phenylalanine, the CDR3 comprises 13 residues. Only CDR3 DNA remains: 39 bases, in frame from the first base. The germline ends are 7 bases apart after V is trimmed by 4 bases and J by 1 base. As encoded in the germline V gene, CDR1 is SGHVS while CDR2 is FQNEAQ. The library was made by the immunoSEQ multiplex PCR assay. For the multiplex PCR, a mixture combining 60 forward primers for TCR Vbeta segments and 13 reverse primers for TCR Jbeta segments was used. A multiplex PCR assay on genomic DNA amplified the CDR3 region of rearranged TCR beta genes. On the Illumina HiSeq System, the amplified TCR beta libraries were sequenced as 87-base-pair reads. The authors' analysis ran thus. A later analysis counted about 80 million unique TCR beta chains across the 700 or so repertoires, and roughly 11 million of these chains were shared by at least two donors. A nearest-neighbor algorithm error-corrected the raw reads and collapsed the reads into unique sequences, merging closely related sequences to remove PCR and sequencing errors. CDR3 sequences were aligned to IMGT reference sequences to assign V, D and J gene segments. Each retained sequence needed at least a six-nucleotide match to both a V gene segment and a J gene segment. Rearrangements were called productive when the CDR3 lacked stop codons and stayed in frame with V and J; all others were non-productive. Following IMGT convention, CDR3 was defined as the stretch from the second conserved V-encoded cysteine up to the conserved J-encoded phenylalanine. Sequences without an unambiguous match to a single V gene segment were excluded from the earlier analysis of over 500 of the donors. An earlier analysis of 587 of the donors classified V segments as functional when productive rearrangements were above 56.7% and as segregating when the standard deviation between donors was above 5%. To diagnose cytomegalovirus status from the catalog of TCR beta chain sequences, a statistical classification framework was built. In a later analysis, V and J genes were assigned by comparing TCR nucleotide sequences against IMGT/GENE-DB human TR gene sequences. A later analysis assigned CDR3 sequences and most-parsimonious VDJ recombination scenarios with the TCRdist pipeline. In a later analysis, each TCR beta chain was defined by its CDR3 amino acid sequence together with its V-gene family, and reads lacking a unique V-gene family were excluded. In a later analysis, 500 to 700 highly shared, low-generation-probability nucleotide sequences were removed to address suspected cross-contamination and a sequencing artifact. For each public chain, a later analysis derived a clonal expansion index from normalized ranks of inferred template counts within each repertoire. A later analysis computed generation probabilities with a VDJ recombination model fitted to out-of-frame rearrangements, and checked the results against IGoR. In a later analysis, hypergeometric tests were used to score TCR-TCR, TCR-HLA and TCR-CMV co-occurrence, with a repertoire-size bias correction applied to TCR pairs. To estimate false discovery rates, a later analysis permuted the HLA or CMV assignments 20 times. In a later analysis, co-occurring TCRs were grouped with DBSCAN, and TCRdist sequence similarity was added when clustering was performed within HLA-allele-positive subsets. Repertoires with fewer than 30,000 or more than 120,000 public chains, plus five repertoires with anomalous nucleotide sharing, were excluded from co-occurrence clustering. The source is immuneACCESS, and TCRdb retained only in-frame sequences with V and J called. Part of the clones is not carried over; for the studies checked, unresolved V genes explain less than half of this, and the remainder is unexplained. The DNA gave D and trimming, while V, J and clone size come from that table. This specimen's table enumerates about 40,000 clones. In total, the top ten clones hold under 4.5% of the sample.

The chain is encoded by TRBV7-8 joined to TRBJ2-5; TRBD2 could be the D gene, as 5 bases match. The sequencing input was PBMCs. The source of this sequence is a male donor in good health and CMV-seronegative. The DNA sequence is as follows: TGTGCCAGCAGCTCCGGGATCCAAGAGACCCAGTACTTC. This yields the protein CASSSGIQETQYF.